The present entry profiles one T cell receptor beta chain with its context. The antigen remains unidentified. V lost 1 base and J 9 bases, leaving 4 bases between the germline ends. This CDR3 is built from 11 residues. The germline CDR1 and CDR2 sequences are SGHTA and FQGNSA. MiXCR was run by TCRdb on the 5' RACE reads, yielding one entry per CDR3 protein. Of almost 600,000 distinct CDR3 sequences listed, about 13% are singletons. These data originate in a study of T cells after yellow fever vaccination. Study observations and caveats: The CD4 compartment and the CD8 compartment contained a small share of clonotypes in common.

The input for sequencing was PBMCs, taken on the day of the yellow fever booster vaccination. This sequence joins TRBV7-2 and TRBJ2-1; the D is unclear. This receptor was obtained from a man aged 25 to 40 who received the YFV17D yellow fever vaccine. As DNA, the CDR3 is TGTGCCAGCAGCTTAGTTACTGAGCAGTTCTTC. The encoded protein is CASSLVTEQFF. Full variable domain (rest looked up from reference TRBV7-2 and TRBJ2-1): GAGVSQSPSNKVTEKGKDVELRCDPISGHTALYWYRQSLGQGLEFLIYFQGNSAPDKSGLPSDRFSAERTGGSVSTLTIQRTQQEDSAVYLCASSLVTEQFFGPGTRLTVL.